The 30 T cell receptor beta chains in this list originate from one sample, sequenced in a study of shared T cell receptors in the human thymus. Generated by immunoSEQ multiplex PCR, the TCRdb table keeps only in-frame clones and is missing some. The sample holds 640,000 or so clones; more than 75% are singletons and the top ten take roughly 0.0094%. This same sample was also taken into another study, of human thymus T cells.

Material: thymocytes. The receptors derive from a boy younger than two with a congenital heart defect.

The chain carries TRBV28 and TRBJ1-1; D might be TRBD1 (5 bases). V was pared by 3 bases and J by 3 bases, with 23 bases between. This CDR3 contains 18 residues. Looked up from germline, CDR1 is MDHEN and CDR2 is SYDVKM. This CDR3 reads CASSFIRGAWVADTEAFF. The CDR3 DNA follows: TGTGCCAGCAGTTTTATAAGGGGCGCATGGGTCGCGGACACTGAAGCTTTCTTT.

The rearrangement uses TRBV10-3 and TRBJ2-1; TRBD1 matches 8 bases. The CDR3 covers 14 residues. Trimming at V came to 6 bases and at J to 6 bases, leaving 7 bases not matched to a gene. The germline CDR1 and CDR2 sequences are ENHRY and SYGVKD. The CDR3 loop is CAIRDREGPNEQFF. Written as DNA, the CDR3 is TGTGCCATCAGGGACAGGGAAGGACCCAATGAGCAGTTCTTC.

The table lists this clone with a few counts. The genes are TRBV11-2 and TRBJ1-2, with no clear D. The CDR3 loop spans 14 amino acids. Per germline, CDR1 SGHAT and CDR2 FQNNGV. With 2 bases removed from V and 2 bases from J, the gap between germline ends came to 9 bases. Written as DNA, the CDR3 is TGTGCCAGCAGCTTATCTGGGCCCAACTATGGCTACACCTTC. This codes for CASSLSGPNYGYTF.

The V gene is TRBV7-9, the J gene TRBJ2-7, with 8 positions matching TRBD1. The CDR3 is 14 residues long. V dropped 5 bases and J dropped 3; count of bases not matched to a gene: 6. CDR1 SEHNR and CDR2 FQNEAQ come from the germline V gene (reference sequence). CDR3 in DNA: TGTGCCAGCAGCCCACAGGGACAGGACTACGAGCAGTACTTC. Translating gives CASSPQGQDYEQYF.

This sequence joins TRBV7-2 and TRBJ1-2; possibly TRBD1 for D (5 bases). The CDR3 is 13 residues long. V was shortened by 1 base and J by 7 bases, with 10 bases between the two germline ends. Germline V gene data show CDR1 as SGHTA and CDR2 as FQGNSA. In DNA, the CDR3 is TGTGCCAGCAGCTTAGAAAGGGGCCCTGGCTACACCTTC. It specifies CASSLERGPGYTF.

The chain employs TRBV7-9 and TRBJ2-2, with D maybe TRBD2 (6 bases). V was pared by 10 bases and J by 5 bases, with 17 bases between. Germline V CDR1 and CDR2: SEHNR, FQNEAQ (reference sequence). This CDR3 comprises 14 residues. The CDR3, as DNA: TGTGCCACCCCAGGCGGGGAGGTAACCGGGGAGCTGTTTTTT. Translated, it gives CATPGGEVTGELFF.

The J gene is TRBJ1-5, the V gene TRBV6-5; 7 bases line up with TRBD1. The V gene's germline CDR1 is MNHEY and CDR2 SVGAGI. After removal of 5 bases from V and 5 bases from J, the junction contained 6 bases not matched to a gene. The CDR3 is made up of 14 amino acids. This chain's CDR3 is CASSPGTDDQPQHF. The CDR3 region has the DNA TGTGCCAGCAGTCCCGGGACAGATGATCAGCCCCAGCATTTT.

There are a few counts of this clone. The sample carries other DNA sequences with the same CDR3. The J gene is TRBJ2-1, the V gene TRBV20-1; D is unclear. This CDR3 region has 10 residues. V lost 4 bases and J lost 4, with 2 bases in between. CDR1 and CDR2 (germline): DFQATT, SNEGSKA (reference sequence). The CDR3 is CSATYNEQFF. In DNA form, the CDR3 reads TGCAGTGCTACTTACAATGAGCAGTTCTTC.

The chain links TRBV27 to TRBJ2-3; 9 bases are a match to TRBD2. The CDR3 sequence is 15 residues long. Germline CDR1 and CDR2: MNHEY and SMNVEV (reference sequence). The V and J ends lost 1 base and 3 bases, in that order; junction bases with no gene match: 2. DNA of the CDR3: TGTGCCAGCAGTTTATTTAGCGGGAGTACAGATACGCAGTATTTT. Protein: CASSLFSGSTDTQYF.

This chain connects TRBV27 to TRBJ2-3, with 7 positions matching TRBD2. J was trimmed by 2 bases and V by 6 bases; bases with no gene match: 11. Germline lookup yields CDR1 MNHEY and CDR2 SMNVEV (reference sequence). CDR3 size: 16 residues. CDR3 nucleotide sequence: TGTGCCAGCAGGCCTAAGGGGAGGGCCTACACAGATACGCAGTATTTT. Amino acid sequence: CASRPKGRAYTDTQYF.

A word on this clone: Other DNA sequences from this sample encode an identical CDR3 as well. The V and J genes are TRBV4-1 and TRBJ2-2, with 15 nucleotides matching TRBD2. Germline assignment: CDR1 MGHRA and CDR2 YSYEKL. The V gene end was trimmed by 3 bases and the J gene end by 0 bases; junction bases not matched to a gene: 2. This CDR3 is 18 amino acids long. CDR3 coding DNA: TGCGCCAGCAGCCACGGACTAGCGGGAGGGCCGAACACCGGGGAGCTGTTTTTT. Its translation is CASSHGLAGGPNTGELFF.

The chain has TRBV29-1 and TRBJ1-2; D may be TRBD1 (6 bases). Germline-derived CDR1 and CDR2 are SQVTM and ANQGSEA. The CDR3 is 11 residues long. CDR3 in amino acids: CILGGVYGYTF. The CDR3 DNA sequence: TGCATCCTAGGGGGGGTCTATGGCTACACCTTC.

The chain joins TRBV6-6 to TRBJ2-3, with TRBD1 matching 10 bases. Trimming cost V 6 bases and J 5 bases; bases outside gene matches: 11. The germline V gene encodes CDR1 MNHNY and CDR2 SVGAGI (reference sequence). There are 16 residues in the CDR3. The CDR3 DNA reads as TGTGCCAGCAGCACTGTGGTGACAGGGGGCAAAGATACGCAGTATTTT. Translated, it gives CASSTVVTGGKDTQYF.

The genes are TRBV6-5 and TRBJ2-5, with a weak D call TRBD1 (6 bases). The J call could be wrong; TRBJ2-7 is a better fit for the DNA end. This CDR3 region has 13 residues. Germline CDR1 reads MNHEY; CDR2 reads SVGAGI. CDR3 coding DNA: TGTGCCAGCAGTCACAACAGGGTCTACGAGCAGTACTTC. Its protein product is CASSHNRVYEQYF.

This clone was seen only a few times. V is TRBV2 and J is TRBJ1-3; perhaps TRBD1 as D (5 bases). Trimming stripped 2 bases from V and 0 bases from J, with 29 bases between. Germline V gives CDR1 SNHLY, CDR2 FYNNEI. The CDR3 runs to 22 residues. The CDR3 here is CASSEYSPTFGVGTISGNTIYF. Here the CDR3 DNA reads TGTGCCAGCAGTGAATATTCGCCTACCTTTGGGGTGGGGACTATCTCTGGAAACACCATATATTTT.

The chain combines TRBV28 with TRBJ2-3; a possible D gene is TRBD1 (5 bases). Germline CDR1 is MDHEN and CDR2 is SYDVKM. The CDR3 consists of 16 residues. V was trimmed by 4 bases and J by 4 bases, leaving 18 bases between them. The CDR3 sequence is CASSSLWYRPPDTQYF. Written as DNA, the CDR3 is TGTGCCAGCAGTTCCCTGTGGTACAGGCCTCCAGATACGCAGTATTTT.

The CDR3 region has the DNA TGTGCCAACGGAGCGGGTGGGGGCAAAAACATTCAGTACTTC. Its translation is CANGAGGGKNIQYF. The J gene is TRBJ2-4, the V gene TRBV6-1, with D perhaps TRBD2 (6 bases). V was shortened by 10 bases and J by 3 bases, with 16 bases between the two germline ends. Germline values: CDR1 MNHNS, CDR2 SASEGT. The CDR3 is made up of 14 amino acids.

The chain carries TRBV23-1 and TRBJ1-2, with D possibly TRBD1 on 5 matching bases. TRBV23-1 has ORF status, its function being uncertain. V gave up 3 bases and J gave up 8 bases, with 13 bases separating them. The length of the CDR3 is 13 residues. The CDR3: CASSHPYRWGYTF. In nucleotides, the CDR3 is TGCGCCAGCAGTCATCCATACAGGTGGGGCTACACCTTC.

J is TRBJ1-5 and V is TRBV19, with TRBD1 identical over 7 bases. Germline CDR1 reads LNHDA; CDR2 reads SQIVND (reference sequence). With 0 bases clipped from V and 4 bases from J, the junction kept 12 bases outside the gene matches. CDR3 length equals 18 residues. The CDR3 region is CASSIEFAQGNPNQPQHF. The CDR3 nucleotides are TGTGCCAGTAGTATAGAGTTCGCACAGGGGAATCCTAATCAGCCCCAGCATTTT. The full variable domain, completed using reference TRBV19 and TRBJ1-5, is DGGITQSPKYLFRKEGQNVTLSCEQNLNHDAMYWYRQDPGQGLRLIYYSQIVNDFQKGDIAEGYSVSREKKESFPLTVTSAQKNPTAFYLCASSIEFAQGNPNQPQHFGDGTRLSIL.

The genes are TRBV4-1 and TRBJ1-5; 8 positions match TRBD1. The CDR3 is 15 residues long. Germline assignment: CDR1 MGHRA and CDR2 YSYEKL. The V and J ends lost 3 bases and 2 bases, in that order; junction bases with no gene match: 3. The CDR3 is CASSQDRDGNQPQHF. The CDR3 DNA reads TGCGCCAGCAGCCAGGACAGGGATGGCAATCAGCCCCAGCATTTT.

The chain combines TRBV5-4 with TRBJ2-7; 8 nucleotides agree with TRBD1. Trimming at V came to 1 base and at J to 6 bases, leaving 9 bases not matched to a gene. This CDR3 is built from 15 residues. The germline V gene encodes CDR1 SGHNT and CDR2 YYREEE (reference sequence). The CDR3 loop reads CASSLRYRGLGEQYF. In nucleotides, the CDR3 is TGTGCCAGCAGCTTGCGTTACAGGGGGTTAGGCGAGCAGTACTTC.

This chain connects TRBV28 to TRBJ1-2; D gene unclear. The length of the CDR3 is 15 residues. Per the germline V gene, CDR1 is MDHEN and CDR2 is SYDVKM. V was cut by 7 bases and J by 2 bases, with 17 bases left in between. Written as DNA, the CDR3 is TGTGCCAGCACCCAGAGAGGCTTTGTCAACTATGGCTACACCTTC. It encodes CASTQRGFVNYGYTF.

This chain uses TRBV5-4 with TRBJ1-1, with D tentatively TRBD1 (6 bases). The CDR3 is 16 residues long. CDR1 and CDR2 from the germline V gene are SGHNT and YYREEE (reference sequence). V lost 4 bases to trimming and J lost 2 bases, with 18 bases between them. The chain's CDR3 is CASSLRGDKPNTEAFF. The CDR3 DNA follows: TGTGCCAGCAGCCTCCGGGGGGACAAGCCTAACACTGAAGCTTTCTTT.

The chain employs TRBV19 and TRBJ1-6; D is unclear. Trimming stripped 1 base from V and 4 bases from J, with 8 bases between. The CDR3 covers 15 residues. Germline V gene data show CDR1 as LNHDA and CDR2 as SQIVND (reference sequence). The CDR3 bases are TGTGCCAGTAGTATAGGGCCGGGATATAATTCACCCCTCCACTTT. Translated, it gives CASSIGPGYNSPLHF.

The genes are TRBV2 and TRBJ1-5; D gene ambiguous. Germline V gene data show CDR1 as SNHLY and CDR2 as FYNNEI. The CDR3 length is 12 residues. Trimming shortened V by 7 bases and J by 5 bases, and 9 bases separated the two germline ends. Here the CDR3 DNA reads TGTGCCAGCATGAACAGAGATCAGCCCCAGCATTTT. Amino acid sequence: CASMNRDQPQHF. The variable domain in full, with the rest retrieved from reference TRBV2 and TRBJ1-5, is EPEVTQTPSHQVTQMGQEVILRCVPISNHLYFYWYRQILGQKVEFLVSFYNNEISEKSEIFDDQFSVERPDGSNFTLKIRSTKLEDSAMYFCASMNRDQPQHFGDGTRLSIL.

This sequence joins TRBV19 and TRBJ1-1; 7 positions agree with TRBD1. The trim removed 5 bases at V and 4 bases at J, leaving 10 bases unmatched. CDR1 is LNHDA, CDR2 SQIVND, per germline (reference sequence). The CDR3 is 15 residues long. The CDR3 nucleotides are TGTGCCAGTAGTGGAAGGGGGCCGAGTACCACTGAAGCTTTCTTT. This gives the protein CASSGRGPSTTEAFF.

CDR3 DNA sequence: TGTGCCATCAGTGAGTCGGCCCCTAGGACAGACGCCCCAGATACGCAGTATTTT. This translates into CAISESAPRTDAPDTQYF. The chain carries TRBV10-3 and TRBJ2-3, with D perhaps TRBD1 (6 bases). The CDR3 runs 18 residues. CDR1 and CDR2 from the germline V gene are ENHRY and SYGVKD. Trimming stripped 0 bases from V and 4 bases from J, with 20 bases between.

This rearrangement joins TRBV6-5 to TRBJ1-1; 7 nucleotides line up with TRBD1. The CDR3 extends over 12 amino acids. Germline CDR1 MNHEY, CDR2 SVGAGI. V lost 7 bases and J lost 4; bases outside the gene matches: 3. The DNA for the CDR3 is TGTGCCAGCAATCGGACAGGCACTGAAGCTTTCTTT. This sequence encodes CASNRTGTEAFF.

J is TRBJ1-1 and V is TRBV19; 7 bases are a match to TRBD1. CDR3 size: 17 residues. Trimming cost V 3 bases and J 2 bases; bases outside gene matches: 12. CDR1 and CDR2 from the germline V gene are LNHDA and SQIVND (reference sequence). CDR3 nucleotides: TGTGCCAGTAGTATGAGAGGGACAGACACCCCCAACACTGAAGCTTTCTTT. Translated: CASSMRGTDTPNTEAFF.

The V call is TRBV10-1, the J call TRBJ2-1, with D possibly TRBD2 on 5 matching bases. Germline V gene lookup returns CDR1 WNHNN and CDR2 SYGVQD (reference sequence). The CDR3 sequence is 15 residues long. V gave up 3 bases and J gave up 0 bases, with 9 bases separating them. The CDR3 loop is CASSDLSGSYNEQFF. In nucleotides, the CDR3 is TGCGCCAGCAGTGACTTAAGCGGCTCCTACAATGAGCAGTTCTTC.